This T cell receptor beta chain was identified in a study of vaccination effects on CD4 cells after COVID-19. The ViraFEST assay expanded antigen-specific CD4+ T cells with viral peptide pools before sequencing. CD4+ T cells were isolated after nine to ten days of culture. The participants, recipients of two vaccine doses, got either BNT162b2 or mRNA-1273. Data came from immunoSEQ multiplex PCR; TCRdb stores just in-frame clones and leaves some out. The table lists under 40,000 clones, roughly four fifths of them singletons. The V end was cut by 6 bases, the J end by 1 base, with 17 bases between. Per germline, CDR1 KGHDR and CDR2 SFDVKD. The CDR3 is 16 amino acids. With regard to this clone: Its antigen is undetermined.

This material consisted of CD4+ T cells from PBMCs cultured with HCoV-NL63 spike peptides, taken after COVID-19 vaccination. The sequence came from a human donor who received a COVID-19 vaccine. Some clones in this sample may be carry-over from other donors' samples. The rearrangement uses TRBV24-1 and TRBJ2-5, with D perhaps TRBD1 or TRBD2 (5 bases each). The CDR3 nucleotides read TGTGCCACCAGTCCTGGGACCGATCACATCCAAGAGACCCAGTACTTC. The encoded protein is CATSPGTDHIQETQYF.